The entry below describes one TCR beta chain. The antigen remains unidentified. The data were obtained in a study of T cell responses to AZD1222 COVID-19 vaccine. Study-level background: Second-dose recipients at about 4 or about 12 weeks were treated as one pooled group. General study results and limits: Unmutated variant regions are reportedly the target of nearly half of TCRs that are spike-specific. The donor cohort was predominantly white British with a female majority, and clonal diversity may have been underestimated.

The length of the CDR3 is 14 residues. Germline values: CDR1 SNHLY, CDR2 FYNNEI. Unmatched junction bases numbered 7, after V lost 6 bases and J lost 4 bases. The method was immunoSEQ multiplex PCR; TCRdb's version includes in-frame clones alone and lacks a portion of them. The data contain 120,000 to 150,000 clones, 90% to 95% of them seen just once; the ten biggest clones take up 5.2%. The receptor's source is an adult in good health. The chain carries TRBV2 and TRBJ2-5; 8 bases are a match to TRBD1. The sequencing here drew on peripheral blood, taken on day 0 of AZD1222 vaccination. The CDR3 reads CASSLGQGGETQYF. The CDR3 bases are TGTGCCAGCAGCCTCGGACAGGGAGGAGAGACCCAGTACTTC.